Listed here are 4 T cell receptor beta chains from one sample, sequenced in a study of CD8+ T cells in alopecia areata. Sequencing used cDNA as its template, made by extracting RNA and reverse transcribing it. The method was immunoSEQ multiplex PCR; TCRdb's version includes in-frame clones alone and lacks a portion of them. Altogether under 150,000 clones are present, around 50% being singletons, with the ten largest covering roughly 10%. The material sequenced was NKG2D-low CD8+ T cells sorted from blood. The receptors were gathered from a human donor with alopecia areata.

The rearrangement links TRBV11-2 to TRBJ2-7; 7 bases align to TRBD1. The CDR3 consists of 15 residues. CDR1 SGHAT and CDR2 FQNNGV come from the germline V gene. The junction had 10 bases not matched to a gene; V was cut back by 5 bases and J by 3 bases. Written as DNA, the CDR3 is TGTGCCAGCAGCGCCTACAGGGGTGGGGGCTACGAGCAGTACTTC. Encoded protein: CASSAYRGGGYEQYF.

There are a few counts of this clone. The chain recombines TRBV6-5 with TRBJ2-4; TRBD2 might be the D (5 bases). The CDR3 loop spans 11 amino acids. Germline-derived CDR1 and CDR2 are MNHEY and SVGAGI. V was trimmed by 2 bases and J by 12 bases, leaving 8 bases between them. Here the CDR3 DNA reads TGTGCCAGCAGTTACGAGGGTTCTCAGTACTTC. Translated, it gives CASSYEGSQYF.

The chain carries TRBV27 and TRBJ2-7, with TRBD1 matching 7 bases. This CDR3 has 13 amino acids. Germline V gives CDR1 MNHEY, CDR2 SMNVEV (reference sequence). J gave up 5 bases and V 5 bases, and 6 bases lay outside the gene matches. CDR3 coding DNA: TGTGCCAGCAGTCCGGGACAGATCGACGAGCAGTACTTC. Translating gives CASSPGQIDEQYF.

Here the CDR3 reads CASSFSHEQFF. The CDR3 nucleotides read TGTGCCAGCAGCTTTTCCCATGAGCAGTTCTTC. The chain couples TRBV11-2 to TRBJ2-1; D uncertain. The CDR3 contains 11 residues. V lost 3 bases, J lost 8 bases, and 5 bases lay in between. CDR1 is SGHAT and CDR2 is FQNNGV in the germline V gene.